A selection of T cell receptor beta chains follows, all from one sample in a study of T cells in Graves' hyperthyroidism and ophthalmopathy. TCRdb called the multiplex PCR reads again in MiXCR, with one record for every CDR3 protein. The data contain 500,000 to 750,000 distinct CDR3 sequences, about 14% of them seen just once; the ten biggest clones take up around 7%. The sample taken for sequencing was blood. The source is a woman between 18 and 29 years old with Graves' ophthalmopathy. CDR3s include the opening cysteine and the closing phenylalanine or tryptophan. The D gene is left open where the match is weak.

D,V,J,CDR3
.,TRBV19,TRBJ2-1,CASRSSLATYNEQFF
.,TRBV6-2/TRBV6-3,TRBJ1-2,CASSYQDRAYGYTF
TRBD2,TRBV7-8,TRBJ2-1,CASSLNRPGLANNEQFF
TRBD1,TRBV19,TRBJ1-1,CASSIERGQNTEAFF
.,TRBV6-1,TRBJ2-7,CASSKGQPDFLSSYEQYF
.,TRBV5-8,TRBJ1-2,CASSLQAGANYGYTF
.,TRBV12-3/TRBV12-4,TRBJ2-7,CASRGVHSYEQYF
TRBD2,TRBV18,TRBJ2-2,CASSPGGSDTGELFF
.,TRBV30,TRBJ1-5,CAWGRINQPQHF
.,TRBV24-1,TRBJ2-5,CATSDFGQSLGETQYF
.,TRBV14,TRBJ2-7,CASSQDPGDFSISYEQYF
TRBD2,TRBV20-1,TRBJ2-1,CSAREGAGVSYNEQFF
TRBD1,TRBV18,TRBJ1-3,CASSPPHRGIPGNTIYF
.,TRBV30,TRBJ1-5,CAWSGGYGNQPQHF
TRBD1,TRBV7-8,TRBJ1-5,CASSPIDRGGNQPQHF
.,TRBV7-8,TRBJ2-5,CASSSLGGPETQYF
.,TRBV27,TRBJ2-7,CASSRPGNSYEQYF
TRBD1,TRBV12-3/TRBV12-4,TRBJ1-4,CASSKGQGGEKLFF
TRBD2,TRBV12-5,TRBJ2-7,CASGYGTSGRKLYEQYF
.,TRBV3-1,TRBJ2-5,CASSQGYDLQETQYF
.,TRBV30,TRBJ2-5,CAWITAQETQYF